The clone carrying this T cell receptor (beta chain) was observed many times. The antigen remains undetermined. The data were obtained in a study of T cells in Graves' hyperthyroidism and ophthalmopathy. Study summary: Initial diagnosis, before any treatment, was when peripheral blood was collected.

Stable hyperthyroidism: no ophthalmopathy progression over 18 months of follow-up. There were TCR beta CDR3 regions amplified from RNA transcripts. HTBI primers were the set used in a first-round RT-PCR of the TCR CDR3. One entry per CDR3 protein, called by TCRdb with MiXCR from the multiplex PCR reads. The sample lists more than 650,000 distinct CDR3 sequences; roughly 15% were seen once. Study-wide points: Model output signaled ophthalmopathy a median around 6.9 months ahead of onset. Blood samples included most of the expanded thyroid clonotypes exceeding 0.001.

Sequencing was carried out using blood. The receptor was isolated from a woman in her late teens or twenties with Graves' hyperthyroidism.

CDR3 coding DNA: TGCGCCAGCAGCCTCCCGTCGAGGGAGCAGTACTTC. This translates into CASSLPSREQYF. The chain is built from TRBV5-1 and TRBJ2-7; D unresolved. CDR1 is SGHRS, CDR2 YFSETQ, per germline. The CDR3 is made up of 12 amino acids. Trimming shortened V by 4 bases and J by 7 bases, and 12 bases separated the two germline ends.